This TCR beta chain was obtained from a study of shared clonotypes between healthy human individuals. Study details: The composition of the donors was two women and a few men aged 18 to 49.

Genomic DNA (from each subset) was split evenly across several immunoSEQ plates. Measured with immunoSEQ multiplex PCR; TCRdb has only the in-frame clones, and not every one. The data hold approximately 1,500,000 clones, with 95% to 97% observed a single time. Trimming removed 2 bases from V and 5 bases from J, with 16 bases in between. Germline V gene lookup returns CDR1 LNHDA and CDR2 SQIVND (reference sequence). The CDR3 is 16 residues long. The receptor comes from a man aged 25 to 40 in good health. The chain recombines TRBV19 with TRBJ1-3; D is uncertain. Sequences were obtained from naive CD4+ T cells sorted from blood. Subset specified: CD45RA+ positively selected. In DNA, the CDR3 is TGTGCCAGTAGTATACCAGGAAGTGGTCCCAGAAACACCATATATTTT. The encoded protein is CASSIPGSGPRNTIYF.